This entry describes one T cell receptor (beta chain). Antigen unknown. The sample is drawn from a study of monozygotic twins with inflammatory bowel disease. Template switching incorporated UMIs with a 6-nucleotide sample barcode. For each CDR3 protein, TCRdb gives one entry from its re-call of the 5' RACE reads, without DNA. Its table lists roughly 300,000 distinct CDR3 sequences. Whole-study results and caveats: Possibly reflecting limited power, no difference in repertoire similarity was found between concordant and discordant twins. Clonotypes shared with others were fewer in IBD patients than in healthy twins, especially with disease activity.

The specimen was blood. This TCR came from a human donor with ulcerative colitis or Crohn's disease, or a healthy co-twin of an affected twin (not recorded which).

CDR3 sequence reads: CASSLGEGSSNQPQHF. The chain uses TRBV7-9 and TRBJ1-5; TCRdb indicates TRBD1, and absent DNA this call remains unverified. The CDR3 runs to 16 residues. The germline gives CDR1 SEHNR, CDR2 FQNEAQ (reference sequence). The full variable domain, with the rest looked up from reference TRBV7-9 and TRBJ1-5, is DTGVSQNPRHKITKRGQNVTFRCDPISEHNRLYWYRQTLGQGPEFLTYFQNEAQLEKSRLLSDRFSAERPKGSFSTLEIQRTEQGDSAMYLCASSLGEGSSNQPQHFGDGTRLSIL.